This T cell receptor (beta chain) was found in a study of neurological immune-mediated disorders. Regarding the study as a whole: It was HTLV-1-associated myelopathy that showed the most TCR clonal expansion, while multiple sclerosis showed the least, falling below healthy controls. Private repertoires in all groups were suggested by the finding that expanded clones across subjects shared no CDR3 amino acid sequences.

A single run covered 15-18 subjects with over 170 million TCR-beta sequences. TCRdb redid the calling of the 5' RACE reads with MiXCR, one entry per CDR3 protein. Of 70,000 to 95,000 distinct CDR3 sequences listed, less than 15% are singletons. Time point described: longitudinal time-point 2. Preparation of the unsorted libraries drew on 2 million PBMCs stored at -80 C. The ends were cut back, 5 bases at V and 0 bases at J, with 12 bases in the middle. Germline V CDR1 and CDR2: SGHRS, YFSETQ. The CDR3 is made up of 14 amino acids. This clonotype was recorded at least ten times. The antigen remains undetermined.

Sequenced input: PBMCs. The chain carries TRBV5-1 and TRBJ2-7; no firm D call. This clonotype was sampled from a female donor with HTLV-1-associated myelopathy (HAM/TSP). For the CDR3, the DNA is TGCGCCAGCAGTCCAACTTCCGGCTCCTACGAGCAGTACTTC. As protein: CASSPTSGSYEQYF.